These 26 T cell receptor beta chains were sequenced from one sample in a study of T-cell memory formation after mild COVID-19 (dated by TCRdb to about 2021). The library relied on 5' RACE. These reads were obtained on an Illumina NovaSeq 6000. TCRdb reprocessing: public reads trimmed at Q25 with fastp, clones called with MiXCR, in-frame beta chains kept. Under each unique CDR3 protein, matching rows form one entry showing the most common genes and DNA. Here the sample has about 410,000 distinct CDR3 sequences; about 22% occur a single time. 13% of the sample goes to the ten largest clones. The sample taken for sequencing was PBMCs or a T cell subset sorted from them (not recorded which). Source of these receptors: an adult woman who had mild COVID-19 (a few samples of this study predate the infection). The sample titles of this study are shuffled in the database, so cell type and time point are left out; the donor was told from shared clones.

The chain has TRBV5-6 and TRBJ2-7, with TRBD1 identical over 8 bases. Per the germline V gene, CDR1 is SGHDT and CDR2 is YYEEEE. The V and J ends lost 5 bases and 2 bases, in that order; junction bases with no gene match: 9. This CDR3 spans 15 amino acids. CDR3 sequence reads: CASSWDRLGTYEQYF. Here the CDR3 DNA reads TGTGCCAGCAGTTGGGACAGGCTGGGGACCTACGAGCAGTACTTC.

Ten or more counts support this clonotype. The chain couples TRBV4-1 to TRBJ2-3; D might be TRBD1 or TRBD2, each matching 6 bases. Deletions cut 0 bases from V and 2 bases from J, with 15 bases between. The germline gives CDR1 MGHRA, CDR2 YSYEKL. The CDR3 consists of 17 residues. The CDR3 DNA reads TGCGCCAGCAGCCAAGATGGGTTGAGGGGGGACACAGATACGCAGTATTTT. Encoded protein: CASSQDGLRGDTDTQYF.

The V call is TRBV4-3, the J call TRBJ2-7; 9 bases match TRBD2. The CDR3 is 15 amino acids. V lost 1 base to trimming and J lost 2 bases; unmatched junction nucleotides: 3. Germline assignment: CDR1 LGHNA and CDR2 YSLEER. CDR3 protein: CASSQVAGGPYEQYF. CDR3 nucleotide sequence: TGCGCCAGCAGCCAAGTGGCGGGAGGGCCCTACGAGCAGTACTTC.

The chain combines TRBV12-3 or TRBV12-4 with TRBJ1-1, with D perhaps TRBD1 (6 bases). The CDR3 is 13 amino acids. V shed 5 bases and J shed 3 bases, with 10 bases lying between them. CDR3 bases: TGTGCCAGCAGTCGGACAGACTACACTGAAGCTTTCTTT. This translates into CASSRTDYTEAFF.

The rearrangement links TRBV6-5 to TRBJ2-3; the D gene could be TRBD1 or TRBD2 (5 bases each). The CDR3 extends over 13 amino acids. CDR1 is MNHEY, CDR2 SVGAGI, per germline. V was trimmed by 8 bases and J by 4 bases, leaving 13 bases between them. The CDR3 reads CASRLGVSDTQYF. CDR3 in DNA: TGTGCCAGCCGTTTGGGGGTGTCAGATACGCAGTATTTT.

The CDR3 loop reads CSAREWGAVLGRTEAFF. The CDR3 DNA reads as TGCAGTGCTAGAGAATGGGGGGCTGTTCTGGGAAGGACTGAAGCTTTCTTT. The V gene is TRBV20-1, the J gene TRBJ1-1; maybe TRBD1 (6 bases). There are 17 residues in the CDR3. V gave up 0 bases and J gave up 5 bases, with 22 bases separating them. Germline CDR1 and CDR2: DFQATT and SNEGSKA (reference sequence).

V is TRBV5-1 and J is TRBJ1-6, with D possibly matching TRBD1 (5 bases). This CDR3 has 17 residues. V was clipped by 0 bases and J by 9 bases, with 19 bases between them. The germline V gene has CDR1 SGHRS and CDR2 YFSETQ. The DNA for the CDR3 is TGCGCCAGCAGCTTGGCCGTTCGACAGACCACGACTTCACCCCTCCACTTT. Translating gives CASSLAVRQTTTSPLHF.

In its sample, this clonotype was seen a few times. The rearrangement joins TRBV3-2 to TRBJ2-7; the table's D gene call, TRBD1, was not cross checked with the DNA. TRBV3-2 is given as a pseudogene. The CDR3 loop spans 10 amino acids. DNA of the CDR3: TGTGGGGGGCGTGGACGGGAGCAGTACTTC. This encodes CGGRGREQYF.

The chain recombines TRBV6-2 or TRBV6-3 with TRBJ1-5; 7 bases fit TRBD1. The junction had 6 bases not matched to a gene; V was cut back by 4 bases and J by 0 bases. CDR1 is MNHEY, CDR2 SVGEGT, per germline. The CDR3 consists of 16 residues. The CDR3: CASSWGDSLSNQPQHF. CDR3 DNA: TGTGCCAGCAGTTGGGGGGACAGCCTTAGCAATCAGCCCCAGCATTTT.

In this sample, this clonotype turned up a few times. The genes are TRBV11-2 and TRBJ1-2; D is undetermined. The V end was cut by 1 base, the J end by 8 bases, with 8 bases between. Per germline, CDR1 SGHAT and CDR2 FQNNGV. The CDR3 sequence is 12 residues long. Here the CDR3 reads CASSLGAPGYTF. For the CDR3, the DNA is TGTGCCAGCAGCTTAGGGGCACCGGGCTACACCTTC.

This clonotype was detected only a few times. The chain combines TRBV10-3 with TRBJ2-1, with D maybe TRBD2 (5 bases). The CDR3 consists of 17 residues. Deletions cut 4 bases from V and 1 base from J, with 17 bases between. CDR1 is ENHRY, CDR2 SYGVKD, per germline. The chain's CDR3 is CAISAALRAASYNEQFF. The DNA for the CDR3 is TGTGCCATCAGTGCAGCACTTAGAGCGGCATCCTACAATGAGCAGTTCTTC.

The sample holds a few counts of this clonotype. The gene calls are TRBV12-3 or TRBV12-4 and TRBJ2-5, with D perhaps TRBD1 (7 bases). The length of the CDR3 is 13 residues. Deletions cut 8 bases from V and 5 bases from J, with 15 bases between. CDR3: CASGRTGLETQYF. DNA for the CDR3: TGTGCCAGCGGGAGGACAGGCTTGGAGACCCAGTACTTC.

The chain carries TRBV7-2 and TRBJ2-3, with a tentative D call TRBD1 (5 bases). From germline, CDR1 is SGHTA and CDR2 FQGNSA. Trimming took off 4 bases at V and 4 bases at J, with 9 bases between the two ends. This CDR3 region has 13 residues. Written as DNA, the CDR3 is TGTGCCAGCAGCTCCCCAGGGTCAGATACGCAGTATTTT. Amino acid sequence: CASSSPGSDTQYF.

The chain couples TRBV4-2 to TRBJ1-2, with unresolved D. V was shortened by 0 bases and J by 5 bases, with 10 bases between the two germline ends. The germline V gene has CDR1 LGHNA and CDR2 YNFKEQ. This CDR3 spans 14 amino acids. DNA of the CDR3: TGTGCCAGCAGCCAAGATAAGGGAACATATGGCTACACCTTC. Amino acid sequence: CASSQDKGTYGYTF.

This clonotype has more than one count but fewer than ten. The V call is TRBV12-3 or TRBV12-4, the J call TRBJ2-1; TRBD1 matches 8 bases. V gave up 5 bases and J gave up 4 bases; unmatched junction bases: 10. The CDR3 runs 16 residues. Here the CDR3 reads CASSPLGGQVYNEQFF. In DNA form, the CDR3 reads TGTGCCAGCAGTCCGCTAGGGGGACAGGTTTACAATGAGCAGTTCTTC.

This rearrangement joins TRBV24-1 to TRBJ2-3, with unresolved D. The germline V and J ends were trimmed by 0 bases and 1 base, with 4 bases remaining between them. CDR3 length: 14 amino acids. The germline CDR1 and CDR2 sequences are KGHDR and SFDVKD. CDR3 amino acids: CATSDLQGTDTQYF. The CDR3 coding sequence is TGTGCCACCAGTGATTTGCAGGGCACAGATACGCAGTATTTT.

This clonotype was seen just once. The CDR3 here is CASSTRQGGNTEAFF. The CDR3 DNA follows: TGCGCCAGCAGCACACGACAGGGGGGGAACACTGAAGCTTTCTTT. This rearrangement joins TRBV5-1 to TRBJ1-1; 9 bases are shared with TRBD1. The germline V gene encodes CDR1 SGHRS and CDR2 YFSETQ. Losses at the gene ends were 4 bases for V and 1 base for J; bases not matched to a gene: 5. This CDR3 comprises 15 residues.

This clonotype was observed a handful of times. The chain employs TRBV7-9 and TRBJ2-3; D might be TRBD2 (6 bases). This CDR3 region has 16 residues. Trimming cost V 1 base and J 5 bases, with 16 bases left between them. The germline CDR1 and CDR2 sequences are SEHNR and FQNEAQ (reference sequence). The CDR3 DNA reads as TGTGCCAGCAGCTTAGGGCTCGGGACTCAGCAAGATACGCAGTATTTT. It yields the protein CASSLGLGTQQDTQYF. The full variable domain, in which reference TRBV7-9 and TRBJ2-3 provide the parts outside the CDR3, is DTGVSQNPRHKITKRGQNVTFRCDPISEHNRLYWYRQTLGQGPEFLTYFQNEAQLEKSRLLSDRFSAERPKGSFSTLEIQRTEQGDSAMYLCASSLGLGTQQDTQYFGPGTRLTVL.

In its sample, this clonotype was seen many times. The rearrangement uses TRBV7-2 and TRBJ2-7; D possibly corresponds to TRBD2 (7 bases). The ends were cut back, 5 bases at V and 0 bases at J, with 14 bases in the middle. This CDR3 contains 15 residues. Germline CDR1 is SGHTA and CDR2 is FQGNSA. The CDR3 region is CASSRGEGVSYEQYF. CDR3 sequence (DNA): TGTGCCAGCAGCCGGGGGGAGGGGGTCTCCTACGAGCAGTACTTC.

The V and J genes are TRBV7-9 and TRBJ2-2; D might be TRBD1 (5 bases). This CDR3 has 13 residues. Germline lookup yields CDR1 SEHNR and CDR2 FQNEAQ (reference sequence). The V gene lost 8 bases and the J gene lost 1 base, with 8 bases spanning the gap. In DNA form, the CDR3 reads TGTGCCAGCGCCGGACAGAACACCGGGGAGCTGTTTTTT. Its protein product is CASAGQNTGELFF.

This CDR3 is CASSSDVGVYTEAFF. The DNA of the CDR3 is TGTGCCAGCAGTTCCGACGTGGGGGTATACACTGAAGCTTTCTTT. The chain combines TRBV6-1 with TRBJ1-1, with a tentative D call TRBD1 (5 bases). Germline V CDR1 and CDR2: MNHNS, SASEGT. V lost 5 bases to trimming and J lost 3 bases, with 16 bases between them. The CDR3 is 15 amino acids.

J is TRBJ1-2 and V is TRBV29-1, with no clear D. With 6 bases removed from V and 4 bases from J, the gap between germline ends came to 18 bases. The CDR3 sequence is 14 residues long. Germline loops: CDR1 SQVTM, CDR2 ANQGSEA. This CDR3 reads CSVSKSGLGYGYTF. DNA for the CDR3: TGCAGCGTATCTAAAAGCGGGCTCGGCTATGGCTACACCTTC.

The CDR3 DNA reads as TGTGCCAGTAGTGTAAAAGGGGGCTCCTACAATGAGCAGTTCTTC. This translates into CASSVKGGSYNEQFF. This chain uses TRBV19 with TRBJ2-1; D might be TRBD1 (6 bases). Germline CDR1 LNHDA, CDR2 SQIVND (reference sequence). The CDR3 consists of 15 residues. Deletions cut 5 bases from V and 0 bases from J, with 11 bases between.

The chain has TRBV9 and TRBJ2-3; 7 bases agree with TRBD2. The length of the CDR3 is 15 residues. Germline V CDR1 and CDR2: SGDLS, YYNGEE. Trimming at V came to 1 base and at J to 9 bases, leaving 11 bases not matched to a gene. The CDR3 region has the DNA TGTGCCAGCAGCGTATCGTCGGTCGGCGGGAGCACGCAGTATTTT. Encoded protein: CASSVSSVGGSTQYF.

This clonotype was seen more than once but under ten times. One junction end does not reproduce the germline sequence, and a read error may be involved. The chain recombines TRBV6-1 with TRBJ2-7; the D gene is possibly TRBD2 (5 bases). The CDR3 is 12 residues long. Germline lookup yields CDR1 MNHNS and CDR2 SASEGT. The CDR3, as DNA: TGTGCCAGCAGTGAAGGGAGGAAGGTTGGGAACTTC. It yields the protein CASSEGRKVGNF.

The rearrangement uses TRBV7-6 and TRBJ2-5, with 7 bases lining up with TRBD1. V lost 5 bases and J lost 7; bases outside the gene matches: 7. This CDR3 region has 13 residues. Germline V lookup: CDR1 SGHVS, CDR2 FNYEAQ. For the CDR3, the DNA is TGTGCCAGCAGCGGGACAGCCCAGGGGACCCAGTACTTC. It is translated as CASSGTAQGTQYF.